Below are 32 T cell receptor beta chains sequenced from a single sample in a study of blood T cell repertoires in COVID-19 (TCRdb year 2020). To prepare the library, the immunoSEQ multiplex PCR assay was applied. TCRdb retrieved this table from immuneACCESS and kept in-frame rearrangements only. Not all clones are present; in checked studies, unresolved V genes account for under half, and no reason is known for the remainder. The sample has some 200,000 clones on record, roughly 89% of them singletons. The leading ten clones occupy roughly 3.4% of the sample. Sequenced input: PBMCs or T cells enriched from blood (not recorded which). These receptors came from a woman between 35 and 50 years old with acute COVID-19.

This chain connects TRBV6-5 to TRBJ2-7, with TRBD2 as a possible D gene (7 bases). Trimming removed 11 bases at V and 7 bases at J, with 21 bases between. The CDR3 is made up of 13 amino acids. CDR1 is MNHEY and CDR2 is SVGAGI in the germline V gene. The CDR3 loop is CAAVVGGAWEQYF. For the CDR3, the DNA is TGTGCCGCCGTGGTTGGGGGGGCATGGGAGCAGTACTTC.

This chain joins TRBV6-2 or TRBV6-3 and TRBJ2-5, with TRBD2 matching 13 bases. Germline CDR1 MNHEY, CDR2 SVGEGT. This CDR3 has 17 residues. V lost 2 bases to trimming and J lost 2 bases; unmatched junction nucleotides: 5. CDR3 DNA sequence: TGTGCCAGCAGTTACGGTCGACTAGCGGGGGGACAAGAGACCCAGTACTTC. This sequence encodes CASSYGRLAGGQETQYF.

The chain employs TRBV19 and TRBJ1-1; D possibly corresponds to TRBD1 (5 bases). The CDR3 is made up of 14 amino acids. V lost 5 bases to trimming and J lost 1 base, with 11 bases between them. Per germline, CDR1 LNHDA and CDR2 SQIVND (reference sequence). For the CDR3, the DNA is TGTGCCAGTAGTTTTACAGGCCAGAACACTGAAGCTTTCTTT. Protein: CASSFTGQNTEAFF.

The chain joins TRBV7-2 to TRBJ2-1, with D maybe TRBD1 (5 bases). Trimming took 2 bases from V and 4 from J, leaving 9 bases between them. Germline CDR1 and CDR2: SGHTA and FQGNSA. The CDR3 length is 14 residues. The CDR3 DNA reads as TGTGCCAGCAGCTTAAGGACAATATACAATGAGCAGTTCTTC. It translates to CASSLRTIYNEQFF.

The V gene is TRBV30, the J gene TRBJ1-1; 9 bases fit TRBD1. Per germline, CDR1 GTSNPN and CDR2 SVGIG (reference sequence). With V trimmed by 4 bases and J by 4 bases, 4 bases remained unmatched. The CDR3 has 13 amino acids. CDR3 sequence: CAWKRTGVTEAFF. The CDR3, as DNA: TGTGCCTGGAAGAGGACAGGGGTCACTGAAGCTTTCTTT.

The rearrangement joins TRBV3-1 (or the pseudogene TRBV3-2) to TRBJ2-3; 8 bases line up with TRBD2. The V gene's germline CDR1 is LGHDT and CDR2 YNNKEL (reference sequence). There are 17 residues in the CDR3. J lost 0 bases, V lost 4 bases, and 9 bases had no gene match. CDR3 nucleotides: TGTGCCAGCAGCCTCTTAGCGGGGCGGACTAGCACAGATACGCAGTATTTT. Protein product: CASSLLAGRTSTDTQYF.

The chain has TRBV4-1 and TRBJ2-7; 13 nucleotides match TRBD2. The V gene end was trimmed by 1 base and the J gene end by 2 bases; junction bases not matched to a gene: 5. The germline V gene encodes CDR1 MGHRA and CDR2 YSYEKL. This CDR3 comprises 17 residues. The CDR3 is CASSQAVGLAGAYEQYF. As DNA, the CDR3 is TGCGCCAGCAGCCAAGCGGTTGGACTAGCGGGGGCCTACGAGCAGTACTTC.

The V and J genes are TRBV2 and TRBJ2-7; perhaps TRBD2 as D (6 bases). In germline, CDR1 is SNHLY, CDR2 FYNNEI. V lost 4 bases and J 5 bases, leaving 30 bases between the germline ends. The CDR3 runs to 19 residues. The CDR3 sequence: CASSALGLKPTGGLDEQYF. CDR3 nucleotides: TGTGCCAGCAGTGCTCTCGGACTGAAGCCCACCGGGGGTCTGGACGAGCAGTACTTC.

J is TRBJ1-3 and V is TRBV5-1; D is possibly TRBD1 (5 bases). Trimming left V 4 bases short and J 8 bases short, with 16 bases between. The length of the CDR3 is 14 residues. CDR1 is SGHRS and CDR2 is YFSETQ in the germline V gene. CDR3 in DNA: TGCGCCAGCAGCCCCAAGCAGGGAATTGACACCATATATTTT. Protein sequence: CASSPKQGIDTIYF.

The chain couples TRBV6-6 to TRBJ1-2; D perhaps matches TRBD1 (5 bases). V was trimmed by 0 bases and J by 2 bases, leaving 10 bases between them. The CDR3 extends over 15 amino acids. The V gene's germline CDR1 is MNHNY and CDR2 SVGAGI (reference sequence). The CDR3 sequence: CASSYSQGLNYGYTF. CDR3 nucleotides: TGTGCCAGCAGTTACTCCCAGGGCTTGAACTATGGCTACACCTTC.

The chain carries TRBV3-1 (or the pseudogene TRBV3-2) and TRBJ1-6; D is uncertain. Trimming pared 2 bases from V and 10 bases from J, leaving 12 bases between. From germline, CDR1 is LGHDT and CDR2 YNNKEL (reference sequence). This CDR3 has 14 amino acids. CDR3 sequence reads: CASSQMGGLSPLHF. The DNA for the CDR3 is TGTGCCAGCAGCCAAATGGGAGGTCTCTCACCCCTCCACTTT.

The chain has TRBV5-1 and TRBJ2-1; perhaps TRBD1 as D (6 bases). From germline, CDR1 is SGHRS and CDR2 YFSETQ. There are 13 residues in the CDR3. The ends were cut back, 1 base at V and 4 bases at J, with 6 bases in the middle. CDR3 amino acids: CASSLQGYNEQFF. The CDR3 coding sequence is TGCGCCAGCAGCTTGCAGGGGTACAATGAGCAGTTCTTC. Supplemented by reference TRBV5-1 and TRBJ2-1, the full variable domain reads KAGVTQTPRYLIKTRGQQVTLSCSPISGHRSVSWYQQTPGQGLQFLFEYFSETQRNKGNFPGRFSGRQFSNSRSEMNVSTLELGDSALYLCASSLQGYNEQFFGPGTRLTVL.

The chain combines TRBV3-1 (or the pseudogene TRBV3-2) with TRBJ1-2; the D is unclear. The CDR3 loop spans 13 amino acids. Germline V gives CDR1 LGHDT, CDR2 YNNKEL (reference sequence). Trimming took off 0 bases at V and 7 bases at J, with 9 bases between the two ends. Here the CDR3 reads CASSQDSDSGYTF. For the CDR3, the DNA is TGTGCCAGCAGCCAAGACTCGGACTCTGGCTACACCTTC.

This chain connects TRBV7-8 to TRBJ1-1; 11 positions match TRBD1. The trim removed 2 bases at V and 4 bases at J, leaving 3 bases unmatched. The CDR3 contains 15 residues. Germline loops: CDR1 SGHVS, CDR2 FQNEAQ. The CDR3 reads CASSLKGTGGTEAFF. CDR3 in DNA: TGTGCCAGCAGCTTAAAGGGGACAGGGGGCACTGAAGCTTTCTTT.

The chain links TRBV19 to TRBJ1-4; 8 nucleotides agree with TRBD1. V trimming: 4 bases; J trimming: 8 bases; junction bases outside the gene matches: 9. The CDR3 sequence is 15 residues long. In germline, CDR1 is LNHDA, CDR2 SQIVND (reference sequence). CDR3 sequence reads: CASSTIGQGTEKLFF. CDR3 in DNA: TGTGCCAGTAGTACCATAGGACAGGGTACCGAAAAACTGTTTTTT.

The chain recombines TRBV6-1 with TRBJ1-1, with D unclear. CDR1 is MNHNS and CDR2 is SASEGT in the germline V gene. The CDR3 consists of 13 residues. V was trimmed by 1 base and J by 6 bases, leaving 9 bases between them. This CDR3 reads CASSEGALPEAFF. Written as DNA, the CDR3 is TGTGCCAGCAGTGAAGGGGCTCTGCCTGAAGCTTTCTTT.

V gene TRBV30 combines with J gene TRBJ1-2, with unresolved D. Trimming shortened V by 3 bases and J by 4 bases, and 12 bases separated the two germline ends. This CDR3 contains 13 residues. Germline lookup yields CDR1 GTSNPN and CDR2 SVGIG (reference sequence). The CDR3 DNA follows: TGTGCCTGGAGCTTACAAGCGAGCTATGGCTACACCTTC. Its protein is CAWSLQASYGYTF.

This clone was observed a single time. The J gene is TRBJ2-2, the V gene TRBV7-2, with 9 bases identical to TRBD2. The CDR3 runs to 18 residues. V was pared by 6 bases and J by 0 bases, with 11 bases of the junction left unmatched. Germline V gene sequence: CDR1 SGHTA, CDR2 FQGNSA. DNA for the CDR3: TGTGCCAGCAGTCGCTCCCTTAGCGGGGGCGCGAACACCGGGGAGCTGTTTTTT. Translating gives CASSRSLSGGANTGELFF.

CDR3 nucleotides: TGTGCCAGCAGCGTATATCCAGGGGGCGTAGGCTATGGCTACACCTTC. Residues: CASSVYPGGVGYGYTF. The chain recombines TRBV9 with TRBJ1-2; 8 bases align to TRBD1. CDR3 length: 16 residues. The ends lost 1 base at V and 4 bases at J; junction bases unmatched: 9. Germline CDR1 reads SGDLS; CDR2 reads YYNGEE.

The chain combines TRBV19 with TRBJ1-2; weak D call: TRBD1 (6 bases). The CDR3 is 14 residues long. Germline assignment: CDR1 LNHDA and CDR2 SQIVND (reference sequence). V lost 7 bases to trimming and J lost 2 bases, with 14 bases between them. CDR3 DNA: TGTGCCAGTAACCCTCCCGGGACAAACTATGGCTACACCTTC. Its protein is CASNPPGTNYGYTF.

The CDR3 DNA reads as TGTGCCAGCAGCCTGGGCCGGGACAGGGTTGGTCACGAGCAGTACTTC. It specifies CASSLGRDRVGHEQYF. The chain carries TRBV5-6 and TRBJ2-7, with 9 nucleotides matching TRBD1. With 4 bases clipped from V and 5 bases from J, the junction kept 13 bases outside the gene matches. The CDR3 spans 16 residues. Germline CDR1 reads SGHDT; CDR2 reads YYEEEE.

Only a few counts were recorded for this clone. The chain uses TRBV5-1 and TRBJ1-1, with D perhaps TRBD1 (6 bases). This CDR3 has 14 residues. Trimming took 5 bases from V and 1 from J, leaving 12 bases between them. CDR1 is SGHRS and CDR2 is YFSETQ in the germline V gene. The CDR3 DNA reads TGCGCCAGCAGTCTAGACAGGCCGAACACTGAAGCTTTCTTT. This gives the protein CASSLDRPNTEAFF.

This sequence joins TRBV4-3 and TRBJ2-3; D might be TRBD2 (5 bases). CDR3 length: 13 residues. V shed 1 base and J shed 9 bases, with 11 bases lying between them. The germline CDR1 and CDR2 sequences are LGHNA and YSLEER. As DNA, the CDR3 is TGCGCCAGCAGCCAAGGACATTTAGCGACGCAGTATTTT. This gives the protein CASSQGHLATQYF.

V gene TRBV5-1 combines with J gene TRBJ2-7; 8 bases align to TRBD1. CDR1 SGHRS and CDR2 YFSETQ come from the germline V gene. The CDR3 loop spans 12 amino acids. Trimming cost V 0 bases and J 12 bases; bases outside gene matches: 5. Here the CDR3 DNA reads TGCGCCAGCAGCTTGGGGGGACAGGATCGGTACTTC. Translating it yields CASSLGGQDRYF.

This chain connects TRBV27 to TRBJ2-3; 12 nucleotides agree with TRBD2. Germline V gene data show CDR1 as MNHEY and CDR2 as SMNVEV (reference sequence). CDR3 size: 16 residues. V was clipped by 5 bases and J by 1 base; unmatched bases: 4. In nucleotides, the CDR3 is TGTGCCAGCAGTGCCCGACTAGCGGGGGGCACAGATACGCAGTATTTT. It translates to CASSARLAGGTDTQYF.

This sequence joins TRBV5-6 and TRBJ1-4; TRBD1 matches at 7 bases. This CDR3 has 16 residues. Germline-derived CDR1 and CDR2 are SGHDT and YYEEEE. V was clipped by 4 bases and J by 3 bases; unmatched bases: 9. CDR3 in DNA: TGTGCCAGCAGCACCTATCCCGGGACAGCTAATGAAAAACTGTTTTTT. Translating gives CASSTYPGTANEKLFF.

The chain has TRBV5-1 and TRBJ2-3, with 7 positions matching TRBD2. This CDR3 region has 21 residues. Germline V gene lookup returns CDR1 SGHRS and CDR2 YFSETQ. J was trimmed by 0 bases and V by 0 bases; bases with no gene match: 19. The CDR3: CASSLDPGLRPQTSSTDTQYF. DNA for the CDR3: TGCGCCAGCAGCTTGGACCCGGGACTACGGCCTCAAACCTCTAGCACAGATACGCAGTATTTT.

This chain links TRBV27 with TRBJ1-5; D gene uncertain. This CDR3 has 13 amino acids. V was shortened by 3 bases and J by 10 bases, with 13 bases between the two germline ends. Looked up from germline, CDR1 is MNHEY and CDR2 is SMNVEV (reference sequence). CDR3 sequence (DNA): TGTGCCAGCAGTTTGCGTCGTCTCCCACCCCAGCATTTT. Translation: CASSLRRLPPQHF.

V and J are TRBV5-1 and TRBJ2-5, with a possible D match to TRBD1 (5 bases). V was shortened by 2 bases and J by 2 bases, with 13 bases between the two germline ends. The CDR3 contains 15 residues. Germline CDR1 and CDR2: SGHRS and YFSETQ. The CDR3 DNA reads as TGCGCCAGCAGCTTAGACGGACAAATACAAGAGACCCAGTACTTC. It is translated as CASSLDGQIQETQYF.

The CDR3 reads CASSDSGREQYF. The CDR3 region has the DNA TGTGCCAGCAGTGATTCTGGGAGGGAGCAGTACTTC. The rearrangement joins TRBV2 to TRBJ2-7, with a weak D call TRBD2 (6 bases). V lost 3 bases and J 7 bases, leaving 10 bases between the germline ends. Germline CDR1 is SNHLY and CDR2 is FYNNEI. CDR3 size: 12 residues.

CDR3: CASSVNRGNLYGYTF. CDR3 DNA: TGTGCCAGCAGCGTAAACAGGGGAAATCTCTATGGCTACACCTTC. The chain recombines TRBV9 with TRBJ1-2; 7 bases are a match to TRBD1. CDR1 and CDR2 (germline): SGDLS, YYNGEE. The CDR3 is 15 amino acids. The J segment lost 4 bases and the V segment lost 1 base, leaving 7 bases of the junction unmatched.

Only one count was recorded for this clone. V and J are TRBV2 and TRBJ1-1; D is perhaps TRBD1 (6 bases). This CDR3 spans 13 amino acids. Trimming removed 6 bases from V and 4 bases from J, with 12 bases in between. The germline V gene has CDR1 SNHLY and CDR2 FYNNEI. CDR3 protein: CASREPRGTEAFF. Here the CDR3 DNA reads TGTGCCAGCAGGGAGCCCAGGGGCACTGAAGCTTTCTTT. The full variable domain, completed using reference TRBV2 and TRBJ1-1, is EPEVTQTPSHQVTQMGQEVILRCVPISNHLYFYWYRQILGQKVEFLVSFYNNEISEKSEIFDDQFSVERPDGSNFTLKIRSTKLEDSAMYFCASREPRGTEAFFGQGTRLTVV.